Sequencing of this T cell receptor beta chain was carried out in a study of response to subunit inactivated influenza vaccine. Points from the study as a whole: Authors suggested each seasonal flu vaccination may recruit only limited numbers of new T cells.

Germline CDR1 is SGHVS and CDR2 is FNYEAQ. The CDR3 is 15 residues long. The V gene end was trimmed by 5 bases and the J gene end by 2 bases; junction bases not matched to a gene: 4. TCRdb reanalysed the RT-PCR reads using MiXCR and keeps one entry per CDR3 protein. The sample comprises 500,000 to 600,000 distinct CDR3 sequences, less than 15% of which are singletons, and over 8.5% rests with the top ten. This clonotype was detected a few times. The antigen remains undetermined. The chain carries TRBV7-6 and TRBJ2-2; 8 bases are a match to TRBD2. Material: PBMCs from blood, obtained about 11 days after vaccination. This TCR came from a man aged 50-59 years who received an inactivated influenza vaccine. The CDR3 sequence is CASSRAGGNTGELFF. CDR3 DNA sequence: TGTGCCAGCAGCCGCGCGGGGGGCAACACCGGGGAGCTGTTTTTT.